This T cell receptor (beta chain) was captured in a study of shared clonotypes between healthy human individuals. Study context: Three plates were used per donor for CD4 naive, three for CD4 memory, two for CD8 naive and one for CD8 memory.

Repertoires were generated with immunoSEQ multiplex PCR, while TCRdb's copy carries only in-frame clones and drops some. The sample has 660,000 or so clones, approximately 96% seen once. Germline V lookup: CDR1 PRHDT, CDR2 FYEKMQ (reference sequence). Trimming shortened V by 0 bases and J by 2 bases, and 9 bases separated the two germline ends. The CDR3 covers 15 residues. CD45RO-negative CD8 cells positively selected for CCR7 made up the naive population, which excluded terminally differentiated effector memory CD45RA+ cells. The sample consisted of naive CD8+ T cells sorted from blood. The TCR was taken from a young woman in good health. The chain combines TRBV13 with TRBJ2-3; no definite D call. This CDR3 reads CASSLGLDDTDTQYF. CDR3 sequence (DNA): TGTGCCAGCAGCTTAGGCCTAGATGACACAGATACGCAGTATTTT.